What follows describes a single T cell receptor beta chain. The CDR3 is 13 residues long. Germline V lookup: CDR1 MNHEY, CDR2 SMNVEV (reference sequence). V trimming: 6 bases; J trimming: 10 bases; junction bases outside the gene matches: 4. Original methodology: Amplifying reference gene primers gave estimates of nucleated cell counts. This table comes from immunoSEQ multiplex PCR, and its TCRdb copy is limited to in-frame clones, with some not included. From that table come the V and J calls and clone size; the DNA was used to work out D and trimming. The sample holds 39,000 or so clones, roughly four fifths seen once. The data were taken from a study of blood T cell repertoires in COVID-19. The wider study: Donors in the United States, Italy and Spain gave samples during acute or convalescent COVID-19. T cells, B-cell-depleted T cells, or PBMCs supplied cDNA or gDNA.

The receptor's source is a man aged 40-55 years with active or convalescent COVID-19. Sequences were obtained from peripheral blood. The rearrangement uses TRBV27 and TRBJ1-6; 9 bases align to TRBD1. The CDR3: CASRETGGSPLHF. The CDR3 bases are TGTGCCAGCAGAGAAACAGGGGGCTCACCCCTCCACTTT.